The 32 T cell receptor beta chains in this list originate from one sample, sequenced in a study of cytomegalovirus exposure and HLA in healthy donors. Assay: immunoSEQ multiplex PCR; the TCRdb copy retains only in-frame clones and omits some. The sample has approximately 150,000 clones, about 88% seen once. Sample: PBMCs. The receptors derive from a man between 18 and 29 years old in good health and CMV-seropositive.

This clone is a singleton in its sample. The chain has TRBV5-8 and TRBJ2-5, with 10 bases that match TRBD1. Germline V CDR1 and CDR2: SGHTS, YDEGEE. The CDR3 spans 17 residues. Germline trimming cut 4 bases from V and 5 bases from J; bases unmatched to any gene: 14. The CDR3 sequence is CASSTSDRGKLAETQYF. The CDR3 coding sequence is TGTGCCAGCAGCACCTCGGACAGGGGGAAGCTTGCGGAGACCCAGTACTTC.

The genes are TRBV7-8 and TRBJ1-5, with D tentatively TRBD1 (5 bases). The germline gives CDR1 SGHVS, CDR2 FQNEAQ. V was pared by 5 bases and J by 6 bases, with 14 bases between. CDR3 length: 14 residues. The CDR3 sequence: CASSPPQEGQPQHF. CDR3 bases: TGTGCCAGCAGCCCTCCACAGGAGGGTCAGCCCCAGCATTTT. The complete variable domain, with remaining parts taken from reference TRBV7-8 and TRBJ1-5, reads GAGVSQSPRYKVAKRGQDVALRCDPISGHVSLFWYQQALGQGPEFLTYFQNEAQLDKSGLPSDRFFAERPEGSVSTLKIQRTQQEDSAVYLCASSPPQEGQPQHFGDGTRLSIL.

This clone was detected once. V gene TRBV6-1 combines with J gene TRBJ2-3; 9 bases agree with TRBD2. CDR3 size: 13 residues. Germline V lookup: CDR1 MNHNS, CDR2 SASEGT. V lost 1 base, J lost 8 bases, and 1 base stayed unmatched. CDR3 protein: CASSEGAGGTQYF. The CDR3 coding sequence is TGTGCCAGCAGTGAAGGAGCGGGGGGTACGCAGTATTTT.

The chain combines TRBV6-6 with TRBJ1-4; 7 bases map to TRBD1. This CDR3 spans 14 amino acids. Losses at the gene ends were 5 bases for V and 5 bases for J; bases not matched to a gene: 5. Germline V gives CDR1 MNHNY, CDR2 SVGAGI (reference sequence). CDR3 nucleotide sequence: TGTGCCAGCAGTCGACAGGGCCCAAATGAAAAACTGTTTTTT. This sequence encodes CASSRQGPNEKLFF.

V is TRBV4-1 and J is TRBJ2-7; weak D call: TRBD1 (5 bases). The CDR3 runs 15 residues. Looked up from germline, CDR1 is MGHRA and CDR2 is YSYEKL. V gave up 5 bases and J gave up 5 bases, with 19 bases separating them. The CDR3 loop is CASSSEPTGADEQYF. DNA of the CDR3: TGCGCCAGCAGCTCAGAACCCACAGGCGCCGACGAGCAGTACTTC.

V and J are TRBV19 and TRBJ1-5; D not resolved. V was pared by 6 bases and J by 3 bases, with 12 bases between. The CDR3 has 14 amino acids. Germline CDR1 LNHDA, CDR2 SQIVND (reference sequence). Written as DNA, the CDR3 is TGTGCCAGTAGCCCCTTGGAGGCCAATCAGCCCCAGCATTTT. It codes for CASSPLEANQPQHF.

CDR3 residues: CASSESGEKLFF. In nucleotides, the CDR3 is TGTGCCAGCAGTGAATCCGGGGAAAAACTGTTTTTT. This rearrangement joins TRBV6-1 to TRBJ1-4, with D hard to call. There are 12 residues in the CDR3. Germline CDR1 reads MNHNS; CDR2 reads SASEGT. V gave up 2 bases and J gave up 8 bases, with 6 bases separating them.

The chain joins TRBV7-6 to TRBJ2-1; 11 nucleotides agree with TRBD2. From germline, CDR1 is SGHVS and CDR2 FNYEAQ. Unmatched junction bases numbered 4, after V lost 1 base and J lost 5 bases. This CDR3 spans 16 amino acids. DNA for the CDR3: TGTGCCAGCAGCTTAGGGACTAGCGGGCTACACAATGAGCAGTTCTTC. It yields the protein CASSLGTSGLHNEQFF.

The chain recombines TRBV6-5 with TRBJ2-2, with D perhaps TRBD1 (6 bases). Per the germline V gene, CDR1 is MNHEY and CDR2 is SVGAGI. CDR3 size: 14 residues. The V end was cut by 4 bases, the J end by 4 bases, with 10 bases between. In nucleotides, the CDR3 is TGTGCCAGCAGTTTGGGGGCGCCCACCGGGGAGCTGTTTTTT. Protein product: CASSLGAPTGELFF.

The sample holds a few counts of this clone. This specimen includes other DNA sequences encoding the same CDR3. The CDR3 protein is CAWSRGYSNQPQHF. Written as DNA, the CDR3 is TGTGCCTGGAGTCGAGGGTATAGCAATCAGCCCCAGCATTTT. The V gene is TRBV30, the J gene TRBJ1-5; no clear D. This CDR3 has 14 residues. Germline V gives CDR1 GTSNPN, CDR2 SVGIG (reference sequence). With 2 bases removed from V and 0 bases from J, the gap between germline ends came to 8 bases.

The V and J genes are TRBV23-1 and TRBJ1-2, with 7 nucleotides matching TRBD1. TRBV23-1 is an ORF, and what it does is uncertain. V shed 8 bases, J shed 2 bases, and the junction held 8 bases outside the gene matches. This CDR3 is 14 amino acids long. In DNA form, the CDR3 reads TGCGCCAGCTCCAGGACAGGAGGGAACTATGGCTACACCTTC. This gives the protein CASSRTGGNYGYTF.

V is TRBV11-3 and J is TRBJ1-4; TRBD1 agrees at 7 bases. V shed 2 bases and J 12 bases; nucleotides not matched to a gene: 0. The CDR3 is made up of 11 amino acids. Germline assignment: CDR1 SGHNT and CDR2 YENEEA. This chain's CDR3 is CASSLTGELFF. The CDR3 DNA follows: TGTGCCAGCAGCTTAACAGGGGAACTGTTTTTT.

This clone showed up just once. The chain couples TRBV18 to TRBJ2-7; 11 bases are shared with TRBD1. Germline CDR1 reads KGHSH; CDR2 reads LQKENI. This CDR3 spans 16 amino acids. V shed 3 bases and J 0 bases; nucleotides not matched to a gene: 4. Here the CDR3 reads CASSPGTGGSSYEQYF. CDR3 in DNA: TGTGCCAGCTCACCGGGGACAGGGGGAAGCTCCTACGAGCAGTACTTC.

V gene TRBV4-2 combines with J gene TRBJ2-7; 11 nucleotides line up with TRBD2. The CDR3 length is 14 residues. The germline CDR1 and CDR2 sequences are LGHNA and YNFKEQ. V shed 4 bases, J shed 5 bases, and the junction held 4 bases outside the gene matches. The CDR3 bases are TGTGCCAGCAGCCCGACTAGCGGGATACACGAGCAGTACTTC. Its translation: CASSPTSGIHEQYF.

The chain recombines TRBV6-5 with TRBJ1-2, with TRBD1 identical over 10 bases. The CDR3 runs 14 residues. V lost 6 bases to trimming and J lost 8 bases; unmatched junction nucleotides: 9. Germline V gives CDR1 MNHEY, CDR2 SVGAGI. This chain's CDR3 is CASRPPGQGFGYTF. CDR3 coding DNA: TGTGCCAGCAGGCCCCCGGGACAGGGGTTCGGCTACACCTTC.

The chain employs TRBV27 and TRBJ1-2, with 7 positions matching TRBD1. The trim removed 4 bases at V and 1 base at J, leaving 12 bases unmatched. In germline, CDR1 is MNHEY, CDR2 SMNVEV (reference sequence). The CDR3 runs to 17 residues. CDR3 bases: TGTGCCAGCAGTTCTCTGTACCGGGACAGTATTAACTATGGCTACACCTTC. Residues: CASSSLYRDSINYGYTF.

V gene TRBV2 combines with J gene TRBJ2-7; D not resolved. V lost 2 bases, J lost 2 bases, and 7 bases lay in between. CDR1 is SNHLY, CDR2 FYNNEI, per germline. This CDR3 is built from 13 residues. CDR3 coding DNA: TGTGCCAGCAGTGAATCAGGTACCTACGAGCAGTACTTC. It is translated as CASSESGTYEQYF.

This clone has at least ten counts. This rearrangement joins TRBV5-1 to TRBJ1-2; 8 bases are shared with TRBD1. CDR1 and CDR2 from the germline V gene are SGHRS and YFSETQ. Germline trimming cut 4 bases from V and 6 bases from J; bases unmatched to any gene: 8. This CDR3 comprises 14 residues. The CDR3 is CASSIGQGLDGYTF. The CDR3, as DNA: TGCGCCAGCAGCATCGGACAGGGCCTCGATGGCTACACCTTC.

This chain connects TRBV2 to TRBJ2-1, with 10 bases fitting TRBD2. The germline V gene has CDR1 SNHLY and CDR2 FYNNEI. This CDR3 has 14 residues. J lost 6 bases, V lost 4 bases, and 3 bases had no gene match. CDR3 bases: TGTGCCAGCAGTGGTAGCGGGGGGTTCAATGAGCAGTTCTTC. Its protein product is CASSGSGGFNEQFF.

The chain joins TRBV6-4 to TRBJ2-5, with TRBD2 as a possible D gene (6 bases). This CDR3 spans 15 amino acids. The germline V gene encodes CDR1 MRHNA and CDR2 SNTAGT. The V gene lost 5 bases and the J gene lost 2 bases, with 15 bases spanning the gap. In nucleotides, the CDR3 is TGTGCCAGCAGTACCTCATTCGGGGGACAAGAGACCCAGTACTTC. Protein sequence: CASSTSFGGQETQYF.

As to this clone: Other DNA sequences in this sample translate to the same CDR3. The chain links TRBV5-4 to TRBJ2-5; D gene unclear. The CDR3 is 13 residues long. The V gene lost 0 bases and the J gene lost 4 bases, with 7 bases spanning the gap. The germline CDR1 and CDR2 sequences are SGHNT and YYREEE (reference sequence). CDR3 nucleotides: TGTGCCAGCAGCTTGGCAGGTCTAGAGACCCAGTACTTC. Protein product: CASSLAGLETQYF. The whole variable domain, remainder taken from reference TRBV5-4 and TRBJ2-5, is ETGVTQSPTHLIKTRGQQVTLRCSSQSGHNTVSWYQQALGQGPQFIFQYYREEENGRGNFPPRFSGLQFPNYSSELNVNALELDDSALYLCASSLAGLETQYFGPGTRLLVL.

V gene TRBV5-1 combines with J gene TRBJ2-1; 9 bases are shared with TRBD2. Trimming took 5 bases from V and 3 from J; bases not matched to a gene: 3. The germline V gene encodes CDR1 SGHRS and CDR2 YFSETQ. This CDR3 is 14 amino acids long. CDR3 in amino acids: CASRAGGDYNEQFF. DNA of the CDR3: TGCGCCAGCAGAGCGGGGGGAGACTACAATGAGCAGTTCTTC.

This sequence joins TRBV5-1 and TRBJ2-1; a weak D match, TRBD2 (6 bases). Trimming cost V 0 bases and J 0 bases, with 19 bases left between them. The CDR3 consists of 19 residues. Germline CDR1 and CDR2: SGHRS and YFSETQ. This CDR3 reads CASSLELALAGSSYNEQFF. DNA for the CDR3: TGCGCCAGCAGCTTGGAGCTGGCCCTTGCCGGGAGCTCCTACAATGAGCAGTTCTTC.

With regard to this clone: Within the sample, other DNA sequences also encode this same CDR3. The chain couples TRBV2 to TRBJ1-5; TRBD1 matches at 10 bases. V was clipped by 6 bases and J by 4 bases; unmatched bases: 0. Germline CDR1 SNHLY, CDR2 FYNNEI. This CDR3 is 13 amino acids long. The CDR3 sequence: CASRGQGNQPQHF. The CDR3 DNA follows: TGTGCCAGCAGGGGACAGGGGAATCAGCCCCAGCATTTT. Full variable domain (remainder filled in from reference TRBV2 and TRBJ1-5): EPEVTQTPSHQVTQMGQEVILRCVPISNHLYFYWYRQILGQKVEFLVSFYNNEISEKSEIFDDQFSVERPDGSNFTLKIRSTKLEDSAMYFCASRGQGNQPQHFGDGTRLSIL.

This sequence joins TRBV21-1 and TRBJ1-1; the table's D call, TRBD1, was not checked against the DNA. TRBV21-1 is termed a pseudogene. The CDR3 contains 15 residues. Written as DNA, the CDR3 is TGTGCCAGCAGCGGTGCTTCGTGGCAGGGTAAAGAGGCTTTCTTT. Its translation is CASSGASWQGKEAFF.

CDR3 nucleotide sequence: TGTGCCAGCAGCTTGCAAAGGGACTACATGAACACTGAAGCTTTCTTT. This gives the protein CASSLQRDYMNTEAFF. The J gene is TRBJ1-1, the V gene TRBV5-8; weak D call: TRBD1 (5 bases). V was pared by 1 base and J by 0 bases, with 13 bases between. Germline V lookup: CDR1 SGHTS, CDR2 YDEGEE. The CDR3 sequence is 16 residues long.

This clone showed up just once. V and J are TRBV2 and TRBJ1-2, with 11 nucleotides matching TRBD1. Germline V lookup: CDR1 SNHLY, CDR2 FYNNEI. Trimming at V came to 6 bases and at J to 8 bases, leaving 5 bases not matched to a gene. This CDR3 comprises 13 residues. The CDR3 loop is CASSGQGAEGYTF. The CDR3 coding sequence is TGTGCCAGCAGCGGACAGGGGGCAGAGGGCTACACCTTC.

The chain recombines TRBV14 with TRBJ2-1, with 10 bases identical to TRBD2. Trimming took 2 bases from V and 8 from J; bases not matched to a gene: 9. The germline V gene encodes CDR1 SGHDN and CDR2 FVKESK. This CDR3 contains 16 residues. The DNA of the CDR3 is TGTGCCAGCAGCCAATTAAGCGGGAGGGGGGGCGATGAGCAGTTCTTC. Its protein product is CASSQLSGRGGDEQFF.

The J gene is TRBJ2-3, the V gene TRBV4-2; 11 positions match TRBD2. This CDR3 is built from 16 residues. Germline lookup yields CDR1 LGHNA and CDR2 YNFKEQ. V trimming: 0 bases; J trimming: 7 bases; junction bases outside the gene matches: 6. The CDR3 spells CASSQETSGASNTQYF. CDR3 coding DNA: TGTGCCAGCAGCCAAGAGACTAGCGGGGCATCTAATACGCAGTATTTT.

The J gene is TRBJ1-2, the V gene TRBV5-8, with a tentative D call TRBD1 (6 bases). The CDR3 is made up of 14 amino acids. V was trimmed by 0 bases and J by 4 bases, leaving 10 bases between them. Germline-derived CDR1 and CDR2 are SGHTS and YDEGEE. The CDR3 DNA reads TGTGCCAGCAGCTTGGCCGGGACACGCTATGGCTACACCTTC. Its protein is CASSLAGTRYGYTF.

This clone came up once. Here the CDR3 reads CASSLMLKGEQYF. CDR3 coding DNA: TGTGCCAGCAGTTTGATGTTGAAGGGGGAGCAGTACTTC. The chain couples TRBV27 to TRBJ2-7; a possible D gene is TRBD1 (5 bases). V gave up 3 bases and J gave up 7 bases, with 13 bases separating them. The CDR3 length is 13 residues. Germline lookup yields CDR1 MNHEY and CDR2 SMNVEV (reference sequence).

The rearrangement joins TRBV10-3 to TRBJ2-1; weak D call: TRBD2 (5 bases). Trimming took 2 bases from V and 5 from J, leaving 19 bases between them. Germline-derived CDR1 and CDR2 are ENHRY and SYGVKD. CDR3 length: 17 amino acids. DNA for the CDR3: TGTGCCATCAGTGAGCCCTCCCTAGCTTACCAAAACAATGAGCAGTTCTTC. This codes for CAISEPSLAYQNNEQFF.